These 4 T cell receptor beta chains originate from one sample sequenced in a study of shared clonotypes between healthy human individuals. Profiling relied on immunoSEQ multiplex PCR, and the TCRdb table lists in-frame clones only, not all of them. The sample includes 2,500,000 or so clones, around 94% of them seen just once. The specimen was naive CD4+ T cells sorted from blood. Subset meaning: CD45RA+ positively selected. The receptor set was obtained from a man aged 18 to 35 in good health.

V gene TRBV18 combines with J gene TRBJ1-6; tentative D call: TRBD1 (5 bases). The V and J ends lost 3 bases and 12 bases respectively, with 18 bases between them. Germline CDR1 reads KGHSH; CDR2 reads LQKENI. The CDR3 covers 15 residues. CDR3 nucleotide sequence: TGTGCCAGCTCACCGACGGGCCAAGGGGTTCAACCCCTCCACTTT. It encodes CASSPTGQGVQPLHF.

For the CDR3, the DNA is TGTGCCAGCTCGGCGGGAGTTTACGAGCAGTACTTC. Protein sequence: CASSAGVYEQYF. V and J are TRBV18 and TRBJ2-7; 7 bases map to TRBD2. Germline loops: CDR1 KGHSH, CDR2 LQKENI. J was trimmed by 4 bases and V by 6 bases; bases with no gene match: 3. The CDR3 contains 12 residues.

This clone was seen more than once but under ten times. The rearrangement joins TRBV27 to TRBJ1-6; tentatively, D is TRBD1 (5 bases). The CDR3 is 19 residues long. V was cut by 1 base and J by 2 bases, with 18 bases left in between. Germline CDR1 and CDR2: MNHEY and SMNVEV (reference sequence). CDR3: CASSLWKPGPWTYNSPLHF. DNA for the CDR3: TGTGCCAGCAGTTTATGGAAACCGGGACCCTGGACCTATAATTCACCCCTCCACTTT.

The chain joins TRBV7-8 to TRBJ1-3; tentative D call: TRBD1 (5 bases). V shed 5 bases and J shed 1 base, with 24 bases lying between them. Germline V lookup: CDR1 SGHVS, CDR2 FQNEAQ. The CDR3 is 19 amino acids. CDR3 protein: CASSNRVAGLPFSGNTIYF. CDR3 DNA: TGTGCCAGCAGCAATAGGGTTGCGGGACTCCCCTTTTCTGGAAACACCATATATTTT.